The rows below give T cell receptor beta chains drawn from one sample of a study of blood T cell repertoires in COVID-19. Libraries were prepared by immunoSEQ multiplex PCR; TCRdb keeps only in-frame clonotypes and omits some of them. The sample consists of under 300,000 clones, 70% to 85% of them appearing once. Sequenced material: peripheral blood. These receptors all stem from a woman of 80 years or more with active or convalescent COVID-19. The conserved cysteine and the conserved F or W are not part of the CDR3 here. The order of the fields is V gene, clone size, CDR3 protein. Expanded clones get a size class; other rows say once, few or many, or leave the size out.

TRBV6-6 - AASEGGNSPLH
TRBV1 - TSSQGKVLGGYNSPLH
TRBV28 - ASSGGTSGPTDTQY
TRBV27 - ASHRQGRNQPQH
TRBV4-2 - ASSQLLPITGRASPLH
TRBV24-1 - ATGTSGRTSYNEQF
TRBV6-6 - ASSYGQLYGYT
TRBV11-2 - ASSGPLQGTDTQY
TRBV4-2 - ASSQDRLAGGLGEQF
TRBV19 - ASSHPGQGFTNEKLF
TRBV3-1/TRBV3-2 - ASSQGGTGFYEQY
TRBV2 - ASSVDRYNEQF
TRBV6-1 - ASSEVPSGGALETQY
TRBV14 once ASSQWDRGYEQY
TRBV2 - ASKADSDTQY
TRBV5-1 few ASSLITTGVDGYT
TRBV12-3/TRBV12-4 - ASSLGVGQPQH
TRBV15 - ATSREAGADTQY
TRBV28 few ASSFPQGSTEAF
TRBV5-1 - ASSLSQGSSSPLH
TRBV6-5 once ASRTGEVYNSPLH
TRBV5-5 once ASSHPALEKTQY
TRBV20-1 - SRQENTEAF
TRBV29-1 - SVGLRGSPEAF
TRBV6-4 - ASRTTGEGDQPQH
TRBV10-2 few ASSADTPAYT
TRBV6-1 - ASSENPRLRENTGELF
TRBV11-3 - ASSLGVVADLNTEAF
TRBV7-9 - ASSLDTRNEKLF
TRBV6-5 - ASTGTGHSNQPQH
TRBV19 - ASSRDRGYNEQF
TRBV5-1 once ASSLGQGNTGELF
TRBV7-2 - ASSFSSTGNTEAF